This T cell receptor (beta chain) was retrieved from a study of blood T cell repertoires in COVID-19. Study as a whole: The study drew acute and convalescent COVID-19 samples from the United States, Italy and Spain.

The ends lost 6 bases at V and 6 bases at J; junction bases unmatched: 6. CDR3 length: 13 amino acids. In the original analysis: By means of reference gene primer amplification, nucleated cell counts were estimated. The repertoire was sequenced with immunoSEQ multiplex PCR; TCRdb's copy has only in-frame clones and lacks some. Clone size and the V and J calls come from that table; the DNA yielded D and trimming. The sample contains some 96,000 clones, roughly nine tenths of which appear only once. The sample consisted of peripheral blood. The V gene is TRBV12-3 or TRBV12-4, the J gene TRBJ1-1; 8 positions agree with TRBD1. The receptor's source is a man aged 50-59 years with acute or convalescent COVID-19. CDR3 sequence: CASRLQGASEAFF. In DNA, the CDR3 is TGTGCCAGCAGACTCCAGGGGGCATCTGAAGCTTTCTTT.